This record concerns one T cell receptor beta chain sequence. It has no known antigen specificity. No base quality values were provided; no much bigger clone lies one nucleotide off. Per the germline V gene (reference sequence), PRHDT is the CDR1 and FYEKMQ is the CDR2. CDR3 length: 15 amino acids, cysteine to phenylalanine. The sequence is cut down to CDR3 DNA, 45 bases in frame from base 1. V is clipped by 3 bases and J by 0 bases, and the sequence between their germline boundaries is 8 bases long. The source of the sample is a study of technical replicates of blood from a few donors (dated by TCRdb to 2015 to 2018). Library preparation was by the immunoSEQ multiplex PCR assay. The source is immuneACCESS, and TCRdb retained only in-frame sequences with V and J called. Part of the clones is not carried over; for the studies checked, unresolved V genes explain less than half of this, and the remainder is unexplained. The sample contains approximately 80,000 clones, 89% of them found a single time. The top ten constitute under 0.5% of the sample.

Specimen: T cells isolated from PBMCs. The V and J genes are TRBV13 and TRBJ1-4; TRBD1 is a possible D gene, resting on 5 matching bases. This sequence was found in a human donor in good health. The DNA sequence is TGTGCCAGCAGCTTGGGAGGGGCAACTAATGAAAAACTGTTTTTT. It encodes CASSLGGATNEKLFF.